The 28 T cell receptor beta chains given below trace back to one sample, sequenced in a study of OX40 agonist ivuxolimab in advanced cancers. The library came from the immunoSEQ multiplex PCR assay. TCRdb holds this immuneACCESS table with in-frame rearrangements only. Some clones are missing; in checked studies, unresolved V genes explain under half, and the rest has no known cause. The sample profile shows roughly 72,000 clones; 89% of them were found once. The ten largest clones add up to 10% to 12% of the sample. Sequenced material: CD4+ or CD8+ T cells sorted from blood, taken in a trial of the OX40 agonist ivuxolimab. All receptors derive from an adult with an advanced solid tumor such as melanoma, head and neck, liver or kidney cancer.

The V call is TRBV28, the J call TRBJ2-2; D call uncertain. V lost 8 bases and J lost 1, with 5 bases in between. CDR3 length: 12 residues. The germline gives CDR1 MDHEN, CDR2 SYDVKM. The CDR3 protein is CASGKNTGELFF. The CDR3 nucleotides read TGTGCCAGCGGGAAGAACACCGGGGAGCTGTTTTTT.

The chain links TRBV27 to TRBJ2-5; 9 nucleotides match TRBD1. Per germline, CDR1 MNHEY and CDR2 SMNVEV (reference sequence). V shed 4 bases and J 3 bases; nucleotides not matched to a gene: 3. The CDR3 totals 14 residues. CDR3: CASSSDRGKETQYF. CDR3 bases: TGTGCCAGCAGTTCGGACAGGGGCAAAGAGACCCAGTACTTC.

This clone appeared a few times. The same CDR3 also results from other DNA sequences found in this sample. V usage is TRBV2 and J usage is TRBJ2-7; weak D call: TRBD1 (5 bases). The CDR3 totals 13 residues. Germline V gene lookup returns CDR1 SNHLY and CDR2 FYNNEI. Deletions cut 4 bases from V and 3 bases from J, with 10 bases between. CDR3 region: CASSVLQVYEQYF. In nucleotides, the CDR3 is TGTGCCAGCAGTGTATTACAGGTCTACGAGCAGTACTTC.

V and J are TRBV5-4 and TRBJ2-5; 11 bases agree with TRBD2. Trimming cost V 2 bases and J 2 bases; bases outside gene matches: 5. Germline V lookup: CDR1 SGHNT, CDR2 YYREEE (reference sequence). The CDR3 spans 16 residues. The CDR3 reads CASSFRLAGLQETQYF. CDR3 nucleotides: TGTGCCAGCAGCTTCCGACTAGCGGGACTACAAGAGACCCAGTACTTC.

This chain links TRBV2 with TRBJ2-5; D is perhaps TRBD1 or TRBD2 (5 bases each). The CDR3 has 13 residues. Trimming stripped 4 bases from V and 2 bases from J, with 8 bases between. Germline V gives CDR1 SNHLY, CDR2 FYNNEI. The CDR3 spells CASSGDGQETQYF. In DNA, the CDR3 is TGTGCCAGCAGTGGGGACGGACAAGAGACCCAGTACTTC.

J is TRBJ2-7 and V is TRBV27, with 8 bases aligning to TRBD1. The CDR3 contains 13 residues. Unmatched junction bases numbered 3, after V lost 6 bases and J lost 2 bases. Germline-derived CDR1 and CDR2 are MNHEY and SMNVEV (reference sequence). CDR3 in amino acids: CASRRTGTYEQYF. CDR3 sequence (DNA): TGTGCCAGCAGGAGGACAGGGACCTACGAGCAGTACTTC.

V is TRBV15 and J is TRBJ2-5; D ambiguous. This CDR3 contains 15 residues. Trimming removed 1 base from V and 3 bases from J, with 12 bases in between. Per the germline V gene, CDR1 is LNHNV and CDR2 is YYDKDF (reference sequence). The CDR3 DNA sequence: TGTGCCACCAGCAGAGCGGTCGGACGAGAAGAGACCCAGTACTTC. Translated: CATSRAVGREETQYF. The full variable domain, its missing parts supplied by reference TRBV15 and TRBJ2-5, is DAMVIQNPRYQVTQFGKPVTLSCSQTLNHNVMYWYQQKSSQAPKLLFHYYDKDFNNEADTPDNFQSRRPNTSFCFLDIRSPGLGDTAMYLCATSRAVGREETQYFGPGTRLLVL.

The V and J genes are TRBV5-1 and TRBJ2-5; D is unresolved. The germline CDR1 and CDR2 sequences are SGHRS and YFSETQ. CDR3 length equals 15 residues. V was clipped by 7 bases and J by 2 bases, with 18 bases between them. Here the CDR3 DNA reads TGCGCCAGCGCCCAGATGGGCGTAGGTCAAGAGACCCAGTACTTC. Its translation: CASAQMGVGQETQYF.

The V and J genes are TRBV7-9 and TRBJ1-4; D uncertain. V lost 7 bases to trimming and J lost 6 bases, with 12 bases between them. Germline CDR1 and CDR2: SEHNR and FQNEAQ (reference sequence). The CDR3 is 13 residues long. The CDR3 DNA follows: TGTGCCAGCACCCAGGTTGGTGATGAAAAACTGTTTTTT. It translates to CASTQVGDEKLFF.

V is TRBV6-5 and J is TRBJ2-7; 8 nucleotides agree with TRBD2. Germline V gives CDR1 MNHEY, CDR2 SVGAGI. J gave up 3 bases and V 6 bases, and 7 bases lay outside the gene matches. The CDR3 spans 14 residues. CDR3 sequence: CASRSGGGVYEQYF. The CDR3 nucleotides read TGTGCCAGCAGAAGCGGGGGAGGGGTCTACGAGCAGTACTTC.

V usage is TRBV29-1 and J usage is TRBJ2-5; D may be TRBD1 or TRBD2 (6 bases each). This CDR3 region has 14 residues. Germline-derived CDR1 and CDR2 are SQVTM and ANQGSEA. V dropped 7 bases and J dropped 6 bases, with 21 bases sitting between them. DNA for the CDR3: TGCAGCGCGGGGATAGGGGGGATCTCGAAGACCCAGTACTTC. Its protein is CSAGIGGISKTQYF. Looking up the rest from reference TRBV29-1 and TRBJ2-5 gives the full variable domain: SAVISQKPSRDICQRGTSLTIQCQVDSQVTMMFWYRQQPGQSLTLIATANQGSEATYESGFVIDKFPISRPNLTFSTLTVSNMSPEDSSIYLCSAGIGGISKTQYFGPGTRLLVL.

The chain employs TRBV5-8 and TRBJ1-2, with D possibly TRBD1 on 5 matching bases. V lost 8 bases, J lost 4 bases, and 21 bases lay in between. The CDR3 length is 15 residues. CDR1 SGHTS and CDR2 YDEGEE come from the germline V gene. CDR3 protein: CASTRKGFWSYGYTF. The CDR3 DNA reads TGTGCCAGTACCCGAAAGGGGTTTTGGAGCTATGGCTACACCTTC. Full variable domain (remainder filled in from reference TRBV5-8 and TRBJ1-2): EAGVTQSPTHLIKTRGQQATLRCSPISGHTSVYWYQQALGLGLQFLLWYDEGEERNRGNFPPRFSGRQFPNYSSELNVNALELEDSALYLCASTRKGFWSYGYTFGSGTRLTVV.

This clone was observed a single time. The J gene is TRBJ1-4, the V gene TRBV18, with TRBD1 matching over 9 bases. This CDR3 contains 15 residues. In germline, CDR1 is KGHSH, CDR2 LQKENI. Germline trimming cut 2 bases from V and 13 bases from J; bases unmatched to any gene: 11. Here the CDR3 reads CASSPWDREDIGLFF. CDR3 bases: TGTGCCAGCTCACCATGGGACAGGGAAGATATCGGACTGTTTTTT. The full variable domain, in which reference TRBV18 and TRBJ1-4 provide the parts outside the CDR3, is NAGVMQNPRHLVRRRGQEARLRCSPMKGHSHVYWYRQLPEEGLKFMVYLQKENIIDESGMPKERFSAEFPKEGPSILRIQQVVRGDSAAYFCASSPWDREDIGLFFGSGTQLSVL.

This rearrangement joins TRBV5-1 to TRBJ2-3; 8 bases agree with TRBD1. This CDR3 has 15 residues. The ends lost 2 bases at V and 1 base at J; junction bases unmatched: 3. In germline, CDR1 is SGHRS, CDR2 YFSETQ. CDR3 sequence: CASSFQGAGTDTQYF. CDR3 nucleotide sequence: TGCGCCAGCAGCTTCCAGGGGGCGGGCACAGATACGCAGTATTTT.

The rearrangement joins TRBV5-1 to TRBJ1-1; a weak D match, TRBD1 (5 bases). Germline V CDR1 and CDR2: SGHRS, YFSETQ. The germline V and J ends were trimmed by 7 bases and 2 bases, with 18 bases remaining between them. This CDR3 is built from 15 residues. The CDR3: CASSILQGANTEAFF. DNA for the CDR3: TGCGCCAGCTCAATTCTCCAGGGTGCCAACACTGAAGCTTTCTTT.

The gene calls are TRBV5-1 and TRBJ2-3; 10 nucleotides match TRBD2. Unmatched junction bases numbered 3, after V lost 3 bases and J lost 2 bases. Germline V gene data show CDR1 as SGHRS and CDR2 as YFSETQ. This CDR3 has 15 residues. The CDR3 bases are TGCGCCAGCAGCTCTAGCGGGAGTCCCACAGATACGCAGTATTTT. Translation: CASSSSGSPTDTQYF.

The rearrangement joins TRBV5-5 to TRBJ2-7; D is possibly TRBD2 (6 bases). CDR1 and CDR2 (germline): SGHKS, YYEKEE (reference sequence). There are 13 residues in the CDR3. V was cut by 0 bases and J by 9 bases, with 13 bases left in between. The CDR3 nucleotides are TGTGCCAGCAGCTTGGACGATTTCGGGAGGCAGTACTTC. Protein product: CASSLDDFGRQYF.

V and J are TRBV12-5 and TRBJ2-7; the match to TRBD1 covers 7 bases. CDR3 length equals 13 residues. The ends lost 9 bases at V and 1 base at J; junction bases unmatched: 6. Germline V CDR1 and CDR2: LGHNT, FRNRAP. CDR3 nucleotides: TGTGCTAGGGACCGGGACAGATCCTACGAGCAGTACTTC. Protein: CARDRDRSYEQYF.

This clone appeared a few times. The rearrangement uses TRBV7-9 and TRBJ2-5; 13 bases match TRBD2. The V gene's germline CDR1 is SEHNR and CDR2 FQNEAQ (reference sequence). Losses at the gene ends were 4 bases for V and 4 bases for J; bases not matched to a gene: 6. CDR3 length equals 16 residues. The CDR3 reads CASSSGLAGVSETQYF. The CDR3 region has the DNA TGTGCCAGCAGCTCAGGACTAGCGGGAGTTTCAGAGACCCAGTACTTC.

The chain is built from TRBV7-9 and TRBJ2-1, with 8 bases that match TRBD2. The germline CDR1 and CDR2 sequences are SEHNR and FQNEAQ (reference sequence). V gave up 1 base and J gave up 6 bases; unmatched junction bases: 8. This CDR3 comprises 16 residues. The CDR3, as DNA: TGTGCCAGCAGCTTAGAGACAGCGGGGGAGGTCAATGAGCAGTTCTTC. The encoded protein is CASSLETAGEVNEQFF.

This chain links TRBV23-1 with TRBJ1-5, with D maybe TRBD1 (6 bases). TRBV23-1 is classed as an ORF, of uncertain function. V was clipped by 0 bases and J by 7 bases, with 16 bases between them. This CDR3 has 16 residues. CDR3 bases: TGCGCCAGCAGTCAATCCAAGGGGGGCGGCAGGCAGCCCCAGCATTTT. This sequence encodes CASSQSKGGGRQPQHF.

V usage is TRBV29-1 and J usage is TRBJ2-3, with D hard to call. V was trimmed by 2 bases and J by 3 bases, leaving 12 bases between them. The CDR3 covers 14 residues. The germline V gene has CDR1 SQVTM and CDR2 ANQGSEA. CDR3 sequence (DNA): TGCAGCGTTGAACGGTCCATCCAGACAGATACGCAGTATTTT. Its translation: CSVERSIQTDTQYF.

V usage is TRBV6-5 and J usage is TRBJ2-2; D tentatively reads TRBD1 or TRBD2 (6 bases each). V lost 0 bases to trimming and J lost 4 bases, with 12 bases between them. This CDR3 is built from 16 residues. Germline-derived CDR1 and CDR2 are MNHEY and SVGAGI. CDR3 protein: CASSYSPGAGTGELFF. CDR3 in DNA: TGTGCCAGCAGTTACTCGCCGGGGGCAGGCACCGGGGAGCTGTTTTTT.

The rearrangement joins TRBV29-1 to TRBJ1-5; 7 positions agree with TRBD1. CDR1 is SQVTM, CDR2 ANQGSEA, per germline. The V and J ends lost 4 bases and 7 bases, in that order; junction bases with no gene match: 4. CDR3 length: 12 residues. In DNA, the CDR3 is TGCAGCGTTGGCCAGGGGGGCCAGCCCCAGCATTTT. It specifies CSVGQGGQPQHF.

This rearrangement joins TRBV4-1 to TRBJ1-1; D is uncertain. V was cut by 0 bases and J by 9 bases, with 14 bases left in between. The germline CDR1 and CDR2 sequences are MGHRA and YSYEKL. The CDR3 sequence is 14 residues long. As DNA, the CDR3 is TGCGCCAGCAGCCAAGAGGAACTCCGCCAGCAAGCTTTCTTT. Translation: CASSQEELRQQAFF.

The V call is TRBV27, the J call TRBJ1-6; TRBD1 might be the D (5 bases). CDR3 length: 14 residues. Germline assignment: CDR1 MNHEY and CDR2 SMNVEV (reference sequence). V lost 6 bases, J lost 9 bases, and 15 bases lay in between. This CDR3 is CASRTDIPISPLHF. For the CDR3, the DNA is TGTGCCAGCAGGACGGACATCCCGATTTCACCCCTCCACTTT.

This clone is classed as medium-sized. This chain links TRBV10-3 with TRBJ2-7; D gene ambiguous. This CDR3 is 13 amino acids long. Germline V gene data show CDR1 as ENHRY and CDR2 as SYGVKD. V was clipped by 2 bases and J by 2 bases, with 7 bases between them. CDR3: CAISEGAAYEQYF. The CDR3 region has the DNA TGTGCCATCAGTGAGGGCGCAGCCTACGAGCAGTACTTC.

In DNA, the CDR3 is TGTGCCAGCAGTGCCGGTGATGGCACTGAAGCTTTCTTT. Translation: CASSAGDGTEAFF. J is TRBJ1-1 and V is TRBV6-4; D remains ambiguous. The CDR3 is 13 residues long. The V gene's germline CDR1 is MRHNA and CDR2 SNTAGT. V lost 4 bases, J lost 4 bases, and 10 bases lay in between.